These 29 T cell receptor beta chains share one sample of origin, sequenced in a study of memory CD4+ T cells and cytomegalovirus serostatus. Method: immunoSEQ multiplex PCR; TCRdb's copy keeps in-frame clones and lacks some. The profile shows about 48,000 clones, around 78% of them singletons. Single viable CD3+CD4+CD8-CD45RO+ cells were sorted as the memory CD4+ T cells. The sequenced sample consisted of memory CD4+ T cells from blood. The receptors were gathered from an adult in good health and CMV-seronegative.

The gene calls are TRBV7-2 and TRBJ2-5, with TRBD2 matching 10 bases. The CDR3 runs 14 residues. V lost 3 bases to trimming and J lost 4 bases; unmatched junction nucleotides: 2. CDR1 is SGHTA and CDR2 is FQGNSA in the germline V gene. The CDR3 reads CASSFWTSGETQYF. The CDR3 coding sequence is TGTGCCAGCAGCTTTTGGACTAGCGGAGAGACCCAGTACTTC.

V gene TRBV4-1 combines with J gene TRBJ2-7; D uncertain. Germline-derived CDR1 and CDR2 are MGHRA and YSYEKL. This CDR3 is 13 amino acids long. V was trimmed by 0 bases and J by 3 bases, leaving 6 bases between them. The CDR3 here is CASSQEPYYEQYF. DNA for the CDR3: TGCGCCAGCAGCCAAGAGCCATACTACGAGCAGTACTTC.

A few counts support this clone. The chain links TRBV11-1 to TRBJ1-2, with D maybe TRBD1 (5 bases). Germline lookup yields CDR1 SGHAT and CDR2 FQDESV (reference sequence). The CDR3 loop spans 13 amino acids. V gave up 5 bases and J gave up 5 bases, with 12 bases separating them. Written as DNA, the CDR3 is TGTGCCAGCAGCCCGGGGCACTTTTATGGCTACACCTTC. Amino acids: CASSPGHFYGYTF.

The chain links TRBV4-1 to TRBJ2-7; D may match TRBD1 or TRBD2 (5 bases each). CDR3 length equals 16 residues. Trimming cost V 4 bases and J 0 bases, with 16 bases left between them. The V gene's germline CDR1 is MGHRA and CDR2 YSYEKL. The CDR3 is CASSPRPRGDSYEQYF. The CDR3 bases are TGCGCCAGCAGCCCGAGGCCCCGAGGGGACTCCTACGAGCAGTACTTC.

The J gene is TRBJ2-5, the V gene TRBV7-9, with D perhaps matching TRBD2 (7 bases). Per the germline V gene, CDR1 is SEHNR and CDR2 is FQNEAQ (reference sequence). V lost 5 bases, J lost 5 bases, and 12 bases lay in between. This CDR3 is built from 13 residues. The DNA of the CDR3 is TGTGCCAGCAGCCAACGGGGGGCTGAGACCCAGTACTTC. Its protein product is CASSQRGAETQYF.

This chain joins TRBV11-2 and TRBJ1-3; D ambiguous. The V and J ends lost 1 base and 0 bases respectively, with 10 bases between them. In germline, CDR1 is SGHAT, CDR2 FQNNGV. The CDR3 loop spans 16 amino acids. In DNA form, the CDR3 reads TGTGCCAGCAGCTTAGTCGTGGAAAGCTCTGGAAACACCATATATTTT. It encodes CASSLVVESSGNTIYF.

This clone was found once. The chain combines TRBV30 with TRBJ2-3; 9 nucleotides match TRBD2. V shed 3 bases, J shed 1 base, and the junction held 8 bases outside the gene matches. The V gene's germline CDR1 is GTSNPN and CDR2 SVGIG (reference sequence). The CDR3 loop spans 16 amino acids. The CDR3 DNA is TGTGCCTGGAGCCAACCGCAGCGGGAGGGCACAGATACGCAGTATTTT. It codes for CAWSQPQREGTDTQYF.

The sample holds a few counts of this clone. This chain links TRBV5-1 with TRBJ2-3, with D maybe TRBD1 (6 bases). The CDR3 is 14 amino acids. Germline values: CDR1 SGHRS, CDR2 YFSETQ. V dropped 4 bases and J dropped 1 base, with 10 bases sitting between them. The CDR3 DNA sequence: TGCGCCAGCAGCCTCCGGACAGGCACAGATACGCAGTATTTT. It codes for CASSLRTGTDTQYF.

CDR3 coding DNA: TGCAGCGCCCTGACGACTCAGCCCGGGGAGCTGTTTTTT. It translates to CSALTTQPGELFF. This chain joins TRBV29-1 and TRBJ2-2; the D is unclear. The CDR3 consists of 13 residues. V lost 7 bases and J 6 bases, leaving 15 bases between the germline ends. CDR1 and CDR2 (germline): SQVTM, ANQGSEA.

The V and J genes are TRBV6-5 and TRBJ2-5, with no clear D. Trimming took off 8 bases at V and 0 bases at J, with 7 bases between the two ends. CDR3 length equals 12 residues. Germline V gene lookup returns CDR1 MNHEY and CDR2 SVGAGI. CDR3 sequence: CASGRDQETQYF. DNA of the CDR3: TGTGCCAGCGGAAGGGACCAAGAGACCCAGTACTTC.

V usage is TRBV5-1 and J usage is TRBJ2-5, with no clear D. The ends were cut back, 6 bases at V and 5 bases at J, with 14 bases in the middle. From germline, CDR1 is SGHRS and CDR2 YFSETQ. This CDR3 is built from 13 residues. This CDR3 is CASNWVLGETQYF. Here the CDR3 DNA reads TGCGCCAGCAATTGGGTGCTGGGGGAGACCCAGTACTTC.

J is TRBJ2-5 and V is TRBV5-1; possibly TRBD1 or TRBD2 for D (5 bases each). The germline V gene has CDR1 SGHRS and CDR2 YFSETQ. The CDR3 runs 16 residues. V dropped 0 bases and J dropped 1 base, with 13 bases sitting between them. In nucleotides, the CDR3 is TGCGCCAGCAGCTTGGGAGGGGCCTCCGGCCAAGAGACCCAGTACTTC. It specifies CASSLGGASGQETQYF.

This rearrangement joins TRBV7-7 to TRBJ2-3; D is possibly TRBD2 (5 bases). Trimming pared 1 base from V and 6 bases from J, leaving 14 bases between. The CDR3 covers 15 residues. Germline CDR1 is SSHAT and CDR2 is FNYEAQ (reference sequence). CDR3 sequence reads: CASSLGTGPEDTQYF. CDR3 nucleotide sequence: TGTGCCAGCAGCTTAGGGACTGGCCCGGAGGATACGCAGTATTTT.

This clone was seen repeatedly, ten times or more. This chain joins TRBV19 and TRBJ2-7, with 7 bases aligning to TRBD2. This CDR3 region has 15 residues. The junction had 8 bases not matched to a gene; V was cut back by 3 bases and J by 3 bases. Germline CDR1 is LNHDA and CDR2 is SQIVND (reference sequence). CDR3 DNA sequence: TGTGCCAGTAGTATGGGCGGGAGAGGGAACTACGAGCAGTACTTC. Translating it yields CASSMGGRGNYEQYF.

This clone was seen a few times. The chain joins TRBV19 to TRBJ2-4; D is unclear. Germline assignment: CDR1 LNHDA and CDR2 SQIVND (reference sequence). The CDR3 covers 14 residues. V lost 5 bases and J 6 bases, leaving 14 bases between the germline ends. The CDR3 coding sequence is TGTGCCAGTAGTTCCGGACCTCCGCGAAACATTCAGTACTTC. Its protein is CASSSGPPRNIQYF.

V gene TRBV5-1 combines with J gene TRBJ2-7, with 12 bases lining up with TRBD2. The CDR3 spans 16 residues. Per the germline V gene, CDR1 is SGHRS and CDR2 is YFSETQ. V shed 4 bases and J 3 bases; nucleotides not matched to a gene: 8. The CDR3 bases are TGCGCCAGCAGCGAAAAGGGACTAGCGGGTATCTACGAGCAGTACTTC. Amino acids: CASSEKGLAGIYEQYF.

This chain uses TRBV30 with TRBJ1-3; TRBD1 is a possible D gene (5 bases). V lost 0 bases and J 0 bases, leaving 12 bases between the germline ends. CDR1 and CDR2 from the germline V gene are GTSNPN and SVGIG (reference sequence). CDR3 length: 16 residues. CDR3 residues: CAWSVWGVHSGNTIYF. The CDR3, as DNA: TGTGCCTGGAGTGTATGGGGGGTGCACTCTGGAAACACCATATATTTT. The full variable domain, in which reference TRBV30 and TRBJ1-3 provide the parts outside the CDR3, is SQTIHQWPATLVQPVGSPLSLECTVEGTSNPNLYWYRQAAGRGLQLLFYSVGIGQISSEVPQNLSASRPQDRQFILSSKKLLLSDSGFYLCAWSVWGVHSGNTIYFGEGSWLTVV.

The chain couples TRBV5-1 to TRBJ1-2, with D unresolved. Trimming pared 0 bases from V and 5 bases from J, leaving 17 bases between. The germline V gene encodes CDR1 SGHRS and CDR2 YFSETQ. The CDR3 totals 16 residues. The CDR3 loop is CASSLDSGLGAYGYTF. In nucleotides, the CDR3 is TGCGCCAGCAGCTTGGACAGCGGGCTAGGAGCGTATGGCTACACCTTC.

The J gene is TRBJ1-1, the V gene TRBV11-3; D not certain. Germline lookup yields CDR1 SGHNT and CDR2 YENEEA. Trimming cost V 4 bases and J 3 bases, with 9 bases left between them. The CDR3 consists of 13 residues. CDR3 nucleotides: TGTGCCAGCAGCTCCCTCTACGACACTGAAGCTTTCTTT. Its protein is CASSSLYDTEAFF.

The rearrangement joins TRBV6-1 to TRBJ2-5; the D gene is possibly TRBD2 (6 bases). V lost 4 bases and J 2 bases, leaving 8 bases between the germline ends. Germline assignment: CDR1 MNHNS and CDR2 SASEGT. The CDR3 has 13 amino acids. The CDR3 region has the DNA TGTGCCAGCAGTGGGACTATTCAAGAGACCCAGTACTTC. Its translation: CASSGTIQETQYF.

V is TRBV6-5 and J is TRBJ1-2; no firm D call. Germline V lookup: CDR1 MNHEY, CDR2 SVGAGI. V was trimmed by 4 bases and J by 5 bases, leaving 20 bases between them. This CDR3 contains 16 residues. The CDR3 DNA is TGTGCCAGCAGTTTCCGGACTGGAGCTGGATCTTATGGCTACACCTTC. It is translated as CASSFRTGAGSYGYTF.

The chain links TRBV29-1 to TRBJ2-1; weak D call: TRBD2 (6 bases). From germline, CDR1 is SQVTM and CDR2 ANQGSEA. Trimming took off 0 bases at V and 7 bases at J, with 22 bases between the two ends. This CDR3 region has 17 residues. The CDR3: CSVEDPSGVSRPNEQFF. The CDR3 region has the DNA TGCAGCGTTGAAGATCCTTCGGGAGTTTCCCGCCCGAATGAGCAGTTCTTC.

This chain links TRBV5-1 with TRBJ2-5; TRBD1 aligns across 8 bases. Unmatched junction bases numbered 4, after V lost 5 bases and J lost 4 bases. The length of the CDR3 is 13 residues. Germline V gene data show CDR1 as SGHRS and CDR2 as YFSETQ. Here the CDR3 reads CASRDRVGETQYF. The CDR3 DNA sequence: TGCGCCAGCAGGGACAGGGTCGGAGAGACCCAGTACTTC.

The chain couples TRBV7-9 to TRBJ1-2, with D possibly being TRBD1 (5 bases). V was shortened by 5 bases and J by 2 bases, with 12 bases between the two germline ends. Germline V CDR1 and CDR2: SEHNR, FQNEAQ (reference sequence). This CDR3 has 14 amino acids. The CDR3 bases are TGTGCCAGCAGCCCATCATGGGGGAACTATGGCTACACCTTC. Its protein product is CASSPSWGNYGYTF.

The J gene is TRBJ2-3, the V gene TRBV5-1; D gene uncertain. The CDR3 has 12 amino acids. Germline-derived CDR1 and CDR2 are SGHRS and YFSETQ. V was cut by 4 bases and J by 2 bases, with 5 bases left in between. CDR3 bases: TGCGCCAGCAGCCTCGTCACAGATACGCAGTATTTT. Protein sequence: CASSLVTDTQYF.

This clone was recorded a few times. The CDR3 loop is CASSLDRGQGQPQHF. In DNA form, the CDR3 reads TGCGCCAGCAGCTTGGACAGGGGGCAGGGTCAGCCCCAGCATTTT. The chain carries TRBV5-1 and TRBJ1-5; the match to TRBD1 covers 9 bases. This CDR3 is built from 15 residues. J was trimmed by 6 bases and V by 0 bases; bases with no gene match: 4. Germline CDR1 reads SGHRS; CDR2 reads YFSETQ. Combining the CDR3 with reference TRBV5-1 and TRBJ1-5 gives the whole variable domain KAGVTQTPRYLIKTRGQQVTLSCSPISGHRSVSWYQQTPGQGLQFLFEYFSETQRNKGNFPGRFSGRQFSNSRSEMNVSTLELGDSALYLCASSLDRGQGQPQHFGDGTRLSIL.

The chain is built from TRBV15 and TRBJ2-5; no definite D call. Germline V CDR1 and CDR2: LNHNV, YYDKDF (reference sequence). The CDR3 has 15 amino acids. Trimming pared 0 bases from V and 4 bases from J, leaving 12 bases between. CDR3 sequence: CATSRDGWVVETQYF. CDR3 coding DNA: TGTGCCACCAGCAGAGATGGTTGGGTAGTAGAGACCCAGTACTTC. Drawing the rest from reference TRBV15 and TRBJ2-5, the complete variable domain is DAMVIQNPRYQVTQFGKPVTLSCSQTLNHNVMYWYQQKSSQAPKLLFHYYDKDFNNEADTPDNFQSRRPNTSFCFLDIRSPGLGDTAMYLCATSRDGWVVETQYFGPGTRLLVL.

V gene TRBV6-1 combines with J gene TRBJ1-2, with TRBD1 matching 8 bases. Germline CDR1 reads MNHNS; CDR2 reads SASEGT. The CDR3 sequence is 17 residues long. The trim removed 2 bases at V and 7 bases at J, leaving 15 bases unmatched. In DNA form, the CDR3 reads TGTGCCAGCAGTGAAACCGGGACAGGAATCCTGTCTTCTGGCTACACCTTC. Its translation is CASSETGTGILSSGYTF.

The chain combines TRBV6-5 with TRBJ1-2; D remains ambiguous. This CDR3 is 14 amino acids long. Germline values: CDR1 MNHEY, CDR2 SVGAGI. V lost 4 bases to trimming and J lost 0 bases, with 9 bases between them. DNA for the CDR3: TGTGCCAGCAGTTCACACACTACTAACTATGGCTACACCTTC. Its translation is CASSSHTTNYGYTF.